This entry lists 15 T cell receptor beta chains sequenced from one sample in a study of chemoradiotherapy in HPV16-positive cancers. Sequencing was performed with immunoSEQ multiplex PCR; in TCRdb, only in-frame clones are kept and a portion is missing. The table lists more than 5,000 clones, about 85% of them singletons. The source was tumor tissue, collected from a patient who underwent chemoradiotherapy. These receptors came from a human donor with HPV-associated anogenital cancer.

The chain couples TRBV6-5 to TRBJ2-1; TRBD2 might be the D (6 bases). Germline V lookup: CDR1 MNHEY, CDR2 SVGAGI. This CDR3 contains 15 residues. Trimming stripped 8 bases from V and 0 bases from J, with 14 bases between. The chain's CDR3 is CASRASGVSYNEQFF. The CDR3 bases are TGTGCCAGCCGAGCCTCGGGAGTCTCCTACAATGAGCAGTTCTTC.

The rearrangement joins TRBV29-1 to TRBJ1-1, with D possibly TRBD1 on 5 matching bases. This CDR3 has 13 residues. V was trimmed by 1 base and J by 11 bases, leaving 17 bases between them. The V gene's germline CDR1 is SQVTM and CDR2 ANQGSEA. CDR3 nucleotide sequence: TGCAGCGTTGAAGCCGAAGGGACGTGGGTCGCTTTCTTT. Encoded protein: CSVEAEGTWVAFF.

V gene TRBV10-3 combines with J gene TRBJ2-3; D is perhaps TRBD2 (5 bases). V was clipped by 10 bases and J by 3 bases, with 14 bases between them. This CDR3 spans 13 amino acids. The germline V gene encodes CDR1 ENHRY and CDR2 SYGVKD. CDR3 sequence: CATMEPGTDTQYF. The CDR3 DNA follows: TGTGCCACCATGGAGCCGGGGACAGATACGCAGTATTTT.

This clone was seen only once. V usage is TRBV7-2 and J usage is TRBJ2-2; D is perhaps TRBD2 (5 bases). Germline CDR1 and CDR2: SGHTA and FQGNSA. With 4 bases removed from V and 2 bases from J, the gap between germline ends came to 14 bases. The CDR3 runs 16 residues. DNA of the CDR3: TGTGCCAGCAGCTCGGGATCCGCGCTTAACACCGGGGAGCTGTTTTTT. Translating it yields CASSSGSALNTGELFF. The full variable domain, with the rest looked up from reference TRBV7-2 and TRBJ2-2, is GAGVSQSPSNKVTEKGKDVELRCDPISGHTALYWYRQSLGQGLEFLIYFQGNSAPDKSGLPSDRFSAERTGGSVSTLTIQRTQQEDSAVYLCASSSGSALNTGELFFGEGSRLTVL.

This rearrangement joins TRBV12-5 to TRBJ2-4, with 8 bases matching TRBD2. The junction had 5 bases not matched to a gene; V was cut back by 2 bases and J by 8 bases. The germline CDR1 and CDR2 sequences are LGHNT and FRNRAP. This CDR3 spans 14 amino acids. CDR3 nucleotide sequence: TGTGCTAGTGGTTTGCGTCCCGGGAGGGACATTCAGTACTTC. It is translated as CASGLRPGRDIQYF.

J is TRBJ1-2 and V is TRBV6-5; a possible D gene is TRBD1 (6 bases). The CDR3 is 11 amino acids. Trimming left V 4 bases short and J 13 bases short, with 13 bases between. Per germline, CDR1 MNHEY and CDR2 SVGAGI. This CDR3 reads CASSSLTGSTF. CDR3 bases: TGTGCCAGCAGTTCTCTGACAGGTTCCACCTTC.

CDR3 protein: CASSPGGLAGADTQYF. The CDR3 nucleotides read TGCGCCAGCAGCCCCGGAGGACTAGCGGGGGCAGATACGCAGTATTTT. The gene calls are TRBV5-1 and TRBJ2-3; the match to TRBD2 covers 13 bases. Germline CDR1 is SGHRS and CDR2 is YFSETQ. Trimming removed 4 bases from V and 4 bases from J; junction bases left unmatched: 6. CDR3 size: 16 residues.

This chain connects TRBV5-6 to TRBJ1-4, with D possibly being TRBD1 (5 bases). The CDR3 covers 16 residues. Germline assignment: CDR1 SGHDT and CDR2 YYEEEE. With 4 bases removed from V and 0 bases from J, the gap between germline ends came to 13 bases. CDR3 nucleotide sequence: TGTGCCAGCAGCAACCGGGACTTTTCAACTAATGAAAAACTGTTTTTT. This codes for CASSNRDFSTNEKLFF.

This clone was seen a handful of times. V gene TRBV5-4 combines with J gene TRBJ2-3, with 13 positions matching TRBD2. The CDR3 totals 16 residues. In germline, CDR1 is SGHNT, CDR2 YYREEE (reference sequence). J lost 6 bases, V lost 4 bases, and 8 bases had no gene match. In DNA, the CDR3 is TGTGCCAGCAGCAAAGGACTAGCGGGGGCCGGGGATACGCAGTATTTT. Translation: CASSKGLAGAGDTQYF.

V usage is TRBV29-1 and J usage is TRBJ1-4; D is unresolved. Germline assignment: CDR1 SQVTM and CDR2 ANQGSEA. The CDR3 consists of 12 residues. The V end lost 4 bases, the J end lost 7 bases, and 10 bases lay between the germline ends. This CDR3 reads CSVGGFGEKLFF. The CDR3 DNA follows: TGCAGCGTTGGCGGGTTCGGTGAAAAACTGTTTTTT.

This rearrangement joins TRBV11-2 to TRBJ2-7; D possibly corresponds to TRBD2 (5 bases). The ends were cut back, 6 bases at V and 1 base at J, with 16 bases in the middle. CDR3 size: 15 residues. CDR1 SGHAT and CDR2 FQNNGV come from the germline V gene. CDR3 protein: CASRNLRESSYEQYF. The CDR3 DNA is TGTGCCAGCAGAAACTTGAGGGAATCGTCCTACGAGCAGTACTTC.

CDR3 sequence (DNA): TGTGCCACCAGCATAGGAGGTTACAATCAGCCCCAGCATTTT. Translated: CATSIGGYNQPQHF. The chain uses TRBV15 and TRBJ1-5, with D uncertain. The CDR3 contains 14 residues. From germline, CDR1 is LNHNV and CDR2 YYDKDF (reference sequence). V lost 4 bases to trimming and J lost 3 bases, with 10 bases between them.

This rearrangement joins TRBV6-5 to TRBJ1-2; D gene unclear. Trimming pared 2 bases from V and 0 bases from J, leaving 10 bases between. In germline, CDR1 is MNHEY, CDR2 SVGAGI. This CDR3 has 15 residues. The CDR3 reads CASSYTQAANYGYTF. The CDR3 nucleotides read TGTGCCAGCAGTTACACGCAGGCAGCTAACTATGGCTACACCTTC.

The CDR3 loop reads CASTEVINYGYTF. The CDR3, as DNA: TGTGCCAGCACTGAGGTTATAAACTATGGCTACACCTTC. The chain carries TRBV6-1 and TRBJ1-2, with D unclear. CDR1 and CDR2 from the germline V gene are MNHNS and SASEGT. This CDR3 has 13 amino acids. V gave up 7 bases and J gave up 2 bases, with 11 bases separating them.

As to this clone: Mismatch with germline at one junction end may stem from a read error. This chain links TRBV5-1 with TRBJ1-1, with 7 bases lining up with TRBD1. Germline V gene sequence: CDR1 SGHRS, CDR2 YFSETQ. The CDR3 is 15 residues long. The CDR3 nucleotides are TGCGCCAGCAGCTTTTCGACAGGGATGAACACTGAAACTTTCTTT. Translated: CASSFSTGMNTETFF.